Included here is one TCR beta chain sequence, with context. These data belong to a study of cytomegalovirus exposure and HLA in healthy donors. This CDR3 spans 14 amino acids. V was pared by 1 base and J by 10 bases, with 4 bases of the junction left unmatched. CDR1 is SGDLS, CDR2 YYNGEE, per germline. A multiplex PCR was run with 60 Vbeta primers and 13 Jbeta primers. The table came from immunoSEQ multiplex PCR; TCRdb's copy has only in-frame clones and leaves some out. Of 150,000 to 180,000 clones in the sample, around 79% were seen once. The origin of this receptor is a man aged 25-45 years in good health and CMV-seropositive. The sequenced sample consisted of PBMCs. V and J are TRBV9 and TRBJ2-1; 11 positions match TRBD2. CDR3 region: CASSVRLAGGEQFF. CDR3 DNA: TGTGCCAGCAGCGTAAGGCTAGCGGGAGGCGAGCAGTTCTTC. The full variable domain, completed using reference TRBV9 and TRBJ2-1, is DSGVTQTPKHLITATGQRVTLRCSPRSGDLSVYWYQQSLDQGLQFLIQYYNGEERAKGNILERFSAQQFPDLHSELNLSSLELGDSALYFCASSVRLAGGEQFFGPGTRLTVL.